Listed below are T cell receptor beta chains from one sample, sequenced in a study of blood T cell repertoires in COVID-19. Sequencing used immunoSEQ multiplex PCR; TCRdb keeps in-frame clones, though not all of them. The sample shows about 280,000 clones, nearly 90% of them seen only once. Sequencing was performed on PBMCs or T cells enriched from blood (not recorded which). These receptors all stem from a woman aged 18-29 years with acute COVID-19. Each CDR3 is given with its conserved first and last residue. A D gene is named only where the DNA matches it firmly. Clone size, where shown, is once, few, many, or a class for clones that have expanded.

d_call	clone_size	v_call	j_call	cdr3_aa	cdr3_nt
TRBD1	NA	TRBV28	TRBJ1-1	CASSLGTANTEAFF	TGTGCCAGCAGCCTGGGGACAGCGAACACTGAAGCTTTCTTT
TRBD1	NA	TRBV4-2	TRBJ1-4	CASSQVTGGAEKLFF	TGTGCCAGCAGCCAAGTGACAGGGGGGGCGGAAAAACTGTTTTTT
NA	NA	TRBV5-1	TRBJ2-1	CASSPSGSTFYNEQFF	TGCGCCAGCAGCCCGTCCGGGTCGACGTTCTACAATGAGCAGTTCTTC
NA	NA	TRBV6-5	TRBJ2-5	CASSYGRETQYF	TGTGCCAGCAGTTACGGGCGTGAGACCCAGTACTTC
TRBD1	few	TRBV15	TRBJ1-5	CATSRDRPGQPQHF	TGTGCCACCAGCCGGGACAGGCCGGGTCAGCCCCAGCATTTT
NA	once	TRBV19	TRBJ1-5	CASSIDSTVGQPQHF	TGTGCCAGTAGTATAGATTCTACGGTCGGTCAGCCCCAGCATTTT
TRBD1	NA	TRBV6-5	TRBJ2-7	CASRSPGQGSYEQYF	TGTGCCAGCAGATCTCCGGGACAGGGTTCCTACGAGCAGTACTTC
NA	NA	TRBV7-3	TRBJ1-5	CASSLIGRGDLYSNQPQHF	TGTGCCAGCAGCTTAATTGGCAGGGGCGACCTCTATAGCAATCAGCCCCAGCATTTT
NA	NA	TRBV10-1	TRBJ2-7	CASSESRYRDEQYF	TGCGCCAGCAGTGAGTCGCGATACAGGGACGAGCAGTACTTC
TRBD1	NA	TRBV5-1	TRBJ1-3	CASSQTGSLGNTIYF	TGCGCCAGCAGCCAGACAGGGTCTTTAGGGAACACCATATATTTT
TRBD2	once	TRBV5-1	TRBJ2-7	CASSGGTSQADEQYF	TGCGCCAGCAGCGGGGGGACTAGCCAGGCGGACGAGCAGTACTTC
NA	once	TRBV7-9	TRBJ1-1	CASSFSGNTEAFF	TGTGCCAGCAGCTTCTCAGGGAACACTGAAGCTTTCTTT
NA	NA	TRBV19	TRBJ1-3	CASTPGKISGNTIYF	TGTGCCAGTACGCCGGGGAAGATCTCTGGAAACACCATATATTTT
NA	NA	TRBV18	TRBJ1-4	CASSPQGNEKLFF	TGTGCCAGCTCACCACAGGGGAATGAAAAACTGTTTTTT
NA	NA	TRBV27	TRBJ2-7	CASTPQALPLPGLDEQYF	TGTGCCAGCACCCCCCAAGCATTGCCACTCCCCGGGTTAGACGAGCAGTACTTC
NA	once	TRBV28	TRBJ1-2	CASSLIPESVPLKGYTF	TGTGCCAGCAGTTTAATCCCGGAGTCGGTCCCCTTAAAGGGCTACACCTTC
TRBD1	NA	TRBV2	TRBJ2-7	CASSGQGAIEQYF	TGTGCCAGCAGTGGACAGGGGGCCATCGAGCAGTACTTC
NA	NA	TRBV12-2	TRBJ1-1	CASRFTGRRGTEAFF	TGTGCAAGTCGCTTTACAGGGCGGCGTGGGACTGAAGCTTTCTTT
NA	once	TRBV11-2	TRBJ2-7	CASSPTPGLHEQYF	TGTGCCAGCAGCCCCACCCCAGGGTTGCACGAGCAGTACTTC
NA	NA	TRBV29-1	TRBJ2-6	CSVEDGRANVLTF	TGCAGCGTTGAAGATGGTAGAGCCAACGTCCTGACTTTC
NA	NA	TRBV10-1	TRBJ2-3	CASSELMTDTQYF	TGCGCCAGCAGTGAACTAATGACAGATACGCAGTATTTT
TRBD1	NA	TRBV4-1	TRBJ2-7	CASSQDLTGITYEQYF	TGCGCCAGCAGCCAAGATTTGACAGGGATAACCTACGAGCAGTACTTC
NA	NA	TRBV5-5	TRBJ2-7	CASSAVGTGYEQYF	TGTGCCAGCAGCGCGGTGGGCACGGGATACGAGCAGTACTTC
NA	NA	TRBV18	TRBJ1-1	CASSTANTEAFF	TGTGCCAGCTCAACAGCGAACACTGAAGCTTTCTTT
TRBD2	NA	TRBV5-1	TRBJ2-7	CASSLTSTSGTYEQYF	TGCGCCAGCAGCTTGACCTCGACTAGCGGGACCTACGAGCAGTACTTC
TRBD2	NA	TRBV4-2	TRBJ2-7	CASSPGAGPNYEQYF	TGTGCCAGCAGCCCGGGAGCGGGACCTAATTACGAGCAGTACTTC
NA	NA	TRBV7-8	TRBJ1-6	CASSFTDSMNSPLHF	TGTGCCAGCAGCTTTACCGACAGTATGAATTCACCCCTCCACTTT
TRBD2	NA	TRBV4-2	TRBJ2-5	CASSQGTSAVETQYF	TGTGCCAGCAGCCAAGGAACTAGCGCCGTGGAGACCCAGTACTTC
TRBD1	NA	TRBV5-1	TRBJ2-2	CASSFLAGGNTGELFF	TGCGCCAGCAGCTTCTTGGCAGGGGGGAACACCGGGGAGCTGTTTTTT
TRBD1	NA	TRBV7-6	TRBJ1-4	CASSPRPGQGVSTNEKLFF	TGTGCCAGCAGCCCGAGGCCGGGACAGGGAGTGTCAACTAATGAAAAACTGTTTTTT